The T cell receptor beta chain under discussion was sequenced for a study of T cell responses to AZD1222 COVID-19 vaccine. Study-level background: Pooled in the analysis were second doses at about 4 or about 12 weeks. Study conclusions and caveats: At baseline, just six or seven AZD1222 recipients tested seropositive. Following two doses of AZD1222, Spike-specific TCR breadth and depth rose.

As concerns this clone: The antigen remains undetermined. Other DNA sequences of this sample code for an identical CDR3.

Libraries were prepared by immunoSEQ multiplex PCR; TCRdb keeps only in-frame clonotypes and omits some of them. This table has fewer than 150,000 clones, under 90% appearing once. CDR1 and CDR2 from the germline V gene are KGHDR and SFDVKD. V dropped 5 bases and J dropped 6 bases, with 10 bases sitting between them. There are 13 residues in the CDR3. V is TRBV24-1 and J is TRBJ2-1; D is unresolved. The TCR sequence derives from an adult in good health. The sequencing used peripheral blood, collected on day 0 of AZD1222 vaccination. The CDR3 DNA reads TGTGCCACCAGTGGGTATTTGGTCAATGAGCAGTTCTTC. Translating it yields CATSGYLVNEQFF.